One and the same sample provided the 8 T cell receptor beta chains below, sequenced in a study of T cells in Graves' hyperthyroidism and ophthalmopathy. TCR beta CDR3 regions were amplified from RNA transcripts. An initial round of RT-PCR targeting the TCR CDR3 relied on the HTBI primer set. Each CDR3 protein gets one entry after TCRdb re-called the multiplex PCR reads with MiXCR. The table has roughly 660,000 distinct CDR3 sequences, 15% to 20% seen once. The sample consisted of blood. The receptor source for this set is a man aged 50 to 60 with Graves' hyperthyroidism.

This clonotype was seen many times. This chain connects TRBV12-3 or TRBV12-4 to TRBJ2-7; D possibly corresponds to TRBD1 (6 bases). The CDR3 loop spans 15 amino acids. V lost 3 bases and J 6 bases, leaving 18 bases between the germline ends. CDR3 nucleotide sequence: TGTGCCAGCAGTTTTCTTTCCCACACAGGGTCCGAGCAGTACTTC. As protein: CASSFLSHTGSEQYF.

The rearrangement uses TRBV25-1 and TRBJ1-2, with TRBD1 as a possible D gene (5 bases). The CDR3 contains 15 residues. V was shortened by 4 bases and J by 8 bases, with 20 bases between the two germline ends. CDR1 and CDR2 (germline): MGHDK, SYGVNS. CDR3: CASSAGRGEIGGYTF. CDR3 DNA: TGTGCCAGCAGTGCGGGGAGGGGAGAAATTGGCGGCTACACCTTC.

A few counts support this clonotype. The CDR3 DNA reads as TGTGCCAGCGGAGACAGGGTGAAAGCCGAGCAGTACTTC. This gives the protein CASGDRVKAEQYF. This chain uses TRBV12-3 or TRBV12-4 with TRBJ2-7; 7 nucleotides match TRBD1. V shed 8 bases and J 6 bases; nucleotides not matched to a gene: 10. CDR3 length equals 13 residues.

This clonotype was found many times. The chain is built from TRBV28 and TRBJ2-7, with a tentative D call TRBD1 (5 bases). This CDR3 is 14 amino acids long. Trimming took 3 bases from V and 3 from J, leaving 12 bases between them. Germline values: CDR1 MDHEN, CDR2 SYDVKM. This CDR3 reads CASSFWGQGYEQYF. The CDR3 DNA reads TGTGCCAGCAGTTTTTGGGGCCAGGGCTACGAGCAGTACTTC.

This clonotype was observed a few times. V and J are TRBV28 and TRBJ1-1; no firm D call. V dropped 5 bases and J dropped 0 bases, with 10 bases sitting between them. There are 14 residues in the CDR3. The V gene's germline CDR1 is MDHEN and CDR2 SYDVKM. The CDR3 sequence is CASSLDGLNTEAFF. The CDR3 nucleotides are TGTGCCAGCAGTCTTGACGGTCTGAACACTGAAGCTTTCTTT. The variable domain in full, with the rest retrieved from reference TRBV28 and TRBJ1-1, is DVKVTQSSRYLVKRTGEKVFLECVQDMDHENMFWYRQDPGLGLRLIYFSYDVKMKEKGDIPEGYSVSREKKERFSLILESASTNQTSMYLCASSLDGLNTEAFFGQGTRLTVV.

This clonotype was detected a few times. The chain couples TRBV2 to TRBJ1-5, with 8 bases lining up with TRBD1. The CDR3 is 15 residues long. V lost 4 bases to trimming and J lost 0 bases; unmatched junction nucleotides: 2. The germline gives CDR1 SNHLY, CDR2 FYNNEI. CDR3 protein: CASSAGGNSNQPQHF. In nucleotides, the CDR3 is TGTGCCAGCAGTGCAGGGGGCAATAGCAATCAGCCCCAGCATTTT.

In this sample, this clonotype turned up many times. The chain combines TRBV24-1 with TRBJ2-3, with no clear D. V was clipped by 4 bases and J by 4 bases, with 5 bases between them. The V gene's germline CDR1 is KGHDR and CDR2 SFDVKD. The CDR3 runs to 12 residues. The CDR3 bases are TGTGCCACCAGTGAAAGGGCAGATACGCAGTATTTT. Residues: CATSERADTQYF.

The chain has TRBV7-2 and TRBJ2-2, with 8 positions matching TRBD1. V gave up 4 bases and J gave up 2 bases; unmatched junction bases: 12. The CDR3 spans 18 residues. Germline V gives CDR1 SGHTA, CDR2 FQGNSA. The CDR3 coding sequence is TGTGCCAGCAGCTCGAGGGTGGGGGGACAGGATAACACCGGGGAGCTGTTTTTT. Translation: CASSSRVGGQDNTGELFF.